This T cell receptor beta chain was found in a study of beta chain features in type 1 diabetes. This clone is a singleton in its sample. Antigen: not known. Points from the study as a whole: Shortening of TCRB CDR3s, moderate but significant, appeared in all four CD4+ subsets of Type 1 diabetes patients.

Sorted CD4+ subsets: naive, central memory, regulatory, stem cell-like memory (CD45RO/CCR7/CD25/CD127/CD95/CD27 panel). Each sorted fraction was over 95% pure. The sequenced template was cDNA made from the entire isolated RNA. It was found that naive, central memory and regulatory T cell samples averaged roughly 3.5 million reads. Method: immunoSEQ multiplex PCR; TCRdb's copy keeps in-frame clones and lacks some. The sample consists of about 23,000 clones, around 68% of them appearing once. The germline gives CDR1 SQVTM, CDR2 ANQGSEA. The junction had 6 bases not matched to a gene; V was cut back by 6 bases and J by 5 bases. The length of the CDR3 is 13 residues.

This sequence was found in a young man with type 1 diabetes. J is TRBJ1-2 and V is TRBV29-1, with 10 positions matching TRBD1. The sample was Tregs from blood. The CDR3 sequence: CSVRGQGKYGYTF. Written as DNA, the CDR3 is TGCAGCGTGCGGGGACAGGGGAAGTATGGCTACACCTTC. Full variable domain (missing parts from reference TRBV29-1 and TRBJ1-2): SAVISQKPSRDICQRGTSLTIQCQVDSQVTMMFWYRQQPGQSLTLIATANQGSEATYESGFVIDKFPISRPNLTFSTLTVSNMSPEDSSIYLCSVRGQGKYGYTFGSGTRLTVV.